This T cell receptor (beta chain) was retrieved from a study of shared clonotypes between healthy human individuals. Germline lookup yields CDR1 MNHEY and CDR2 SMNVEV (reference sequence). The V end was cut by 5 bases, the J end by 0 bases, with 17 bases between. This CDR3 has 16 residues. Only one count was recorded for this clone. Different DNA sequences within this sample yield the same CDR3. Clones were read by immunoSEQ multiplex PCR, and TCRdb kept only the in-frame ones, dropping some. The sample carries some 2,100,000 clones, roughly 91% recorded once. Naive CD8 cells comprised CD45RO-negative, CCR7-positively selected cells, excluding terminally differentiated effector memory CD45RA+ cells.

Sequenced sample: naive CD8+ T cells from PBMCs. The V call is TRBV27, the J call TRBJ2-7, with D perhaps TRBD2 (6 bases). The sequence was collected from a man aged 18 to 30 in good health. Some clones in this sample may be carry-over from other donors' samples. CDR3 sequence: CASSPSAGESSYEQYF. In nucleotides, the CDR3 is TGTGCCAGCAGTCCGTCAGCGGGCGAAAGCTCCTACGAGCAGTACTTC.